The next 7 T cell receptor beta chains were all read from a single sample in a study of T cell repertoires in cytomegalovirus infection. A single record per CDR3 protein comes from TCRdb applying MiXCR to the reads. This sample has approximately 340,000 distinct CDR3 sequences; just under 30% occur once, and the top ten carry around 19%. Antigens for these TCRs are unknown. Material: cultured PBMCs, obtained from culture after CMV antigen stimulation. These TCRs come from a human donor in good health (CMV status not recorded). Some clones in this sample may be carry-over from other donors' samples.

The V call is TRBV7-9, the J call TRBJ2-3, with D perhaps TRBD2 (6 bases). Germline V gene data show CDR1 as SEHNR and CDR2 as FQNEAQ (reference sequence). This CDR3 region has 13 residues. The V end was cut by 5 bases, the J end by 5 bases, with 11 bases between. The chain's CDR3 is CASSLPGVDTQYF. CDR3 in DNA: TGTGCCAGCAGCCTCCCGGGGGTAGATACGCAGTATTTT. Based on the CDR3 plus reference TRBV7-9 and TRBJ2-3, the full variable domain is DTGVSQNPRHKITKRGQNVTFRCDPISEHNRLYWYRQTLGQGPEFLTYFQNEAQLEKSRLLSDRFSAERPKGSFSTLEIQRTEQGDSAMYLCASSLPGVDTQYFGPGTRLTVL.

CDR3 sequence reads: CAISKLGGNQPQHF. CDR3 DNA: TGTGCCATCAGTAAGTTGGGTGGCAATCAGCCCCAGCATTTT. This sequence joins TRBV10-3 and TRBJ1-5, with D unresolved. The V and J ends lost 5 bases and 2 bases respectively, with 10 bases between them. Germline V gene sequence: CDR1 ENHRY, CDR2 SYGVKD. The CDR3 runs to 14 residues.

The table lists this clonotype with many counts. The chain couples TRBV7-2 to TRBJ1-3, with D possibly being TRBD1 (5 bases). The CDR3 consists of 16 residues. With 1 base removed from V and 4 bases from J, the gap between germline ends came to 14 bases. Germline CDR1 reads SGHTA; CDR2 reads FQGNSA. CDR3 bases: TGTGCCAGCAGCTTAGAGGCAGGGCTAACAGGAAACACCATATATTTT. Its protein product is CASSLEAGLTGNTIYF.

The gene calls are TRBV12-3 or TRBV12-4 and TRBJ2-2, with D perhaps TRBD1 or TRBD2 (6 bases each). The CDR3 runs to 14 residues. With 5 bases removed from V and 8 bases from J, the gap between germline ends came to 15 bases. The CDR3 DNA is TGTGCCAGCAGTCCTTTCTGGGGGGCGGGGGAGCTGTTTTTT. This translates into CASSPFWGAGELFF.

The chain carries TRBV11-2 and TRBJ2-3, with 7 bases aligning to TRBD1. The germline gives CDR1 SGHAT, CDR2 FQNNGV. With 6 bases clipped from V and 5 bases from J, the junction kept 8 bases outside the gene matches. The CDR3 runs to 14 residues. DNA of the CDR3: TGTGCCAGCAGGCCTACAGGGGTGGGAGATACGCAGTATTTT. Its protein product is CASRPTGVGDTQYF.

The CDR3 DNA is TGTGCTAGTGTCTCCAGTGGGGGGTTAGATACGCAGTATTTT. Translation gives CASVSSGGLDTQYF. This rearrangement joins TRBV12-5 to TRBJ2-3; the D gene is possibly TRBD2 (6 bases). The CDR3 consists of 14 residues. Deletions cut 7 bases from V and 5 bases from J, with 16 bases between. The germline V gene has CDR1 LGHNT and CDR2 FRNRAP.

This clonotype was picked up many times. CDR3 DNA: TGTGCCAGCAGCCAAAGGACTAGCGGGGGGAAGCAGTTCTTC. Protein: CASSQRTSGGKQFF. V gene TRBV7-3 combines with J gene TRBJ2-1, with 14 nucleotides matching TRBD2. This CDR3 is built from 14 residues. Germline CDR1 is SGHTA and CDR2 is FQGTGA. Trimming cost V 5 bases and J 11 bases; bases outside gene matches: 5.